A single T cell receptor beta chain is shown here with its context. What it binds is not known. This entry comes from a study of OX40 agonist ivuxolimab in advanced cancers. Study information: Partial responses were achieved by three patients, one with hepatocellular carcinoma and two with cutaneous melanoma. Study observations and caveats: Among T cells, CD8+ cells averaged more expanded clones than CD4+ cells. Clonal expansion by week 6 occurred in CD4+ and CD8+ blood T cells (at 0.1 to 3.0 mg/kg).

Clones were sequenced by immunoSEQ multiplex PCR, and TCRdb holds only the in-frame ones, with some missing. Altogether tens of thousands of clones are present, about 90% being singletons, with the ten largest covering about 4%. Trimming cost V 5 bases and J 4 bases, with 17 bases left between them. Germline V gene lookup returns CDR1 MDHEN and CDR2 SYDVKM. The CDR3 runs 15 residues. The sequencing here drew on CD4+ or CD8+ T cells sorted from blood, taken in a trial of the OX40 agonist ivuxolimab. The chain couples TRBV28 to TRBJ1-2; possible D gene TRBD1, 5 bases. The source is an adult with an advanced solid tumor such as melanoma, head and neck, liver or kidney cancer. The CDR3 DNA follows: TGTGCCAGCAGTGAACGGGACTCATTTTTCTATGGCTACACCTTC. Translating gives CASSERDSFFYGYTF.